Below, one TCR beta chain is given with its context. The data originate from a study of T cell responses to AZD1222 COVID-19 vaccine. Germline values: CDR1 MNHEY, CDR2 SVGAGI. The CDR3 sequence is 14 residues long. The V and J ends lost 0 bases and 10 bases, in that order; junction bases with no gene match: 4. The assay was immunoSEQ multiplex PCR, and TCRdb's table has in-frame clones only and misses some. The sample lists about 120,000 clones; 75% to 90% were seen once. Sequencing used peripheral blood, obtained 28 days after the second AZD1222 dose. The V gene is TRBV6-5, the J gene TRBJ1-1, with TRBD1 identical over 11 bases. The sequence was collected from an adult who received the AZD1222 COVID-19 vaccine. The CDR3 region is CASSYSGTGGVAFF. The CDR3 DNA is TGTGCCAGCAGTTACTCCGGGACAGGGGGAGTAGCTTTCTTT.